The text below deals with one T cell receptor beta chain. The antigen remains unidentified. This sample is drawn from a study of shared clonotypes between healthy human individuals. Study outcomes and limitations: Lower generation probabilities were found for non-shared clonotypes than for those shared by all four donors. Generally, naive subsets (rather than memory subsets) showed larger estimated richness.

Only in-frame clones appear in the TCRdb table, and some are missing; sequencing was by immunoSEQ multiplex PCR. The data contain about 2.1 million clones, around 93% of them singletons. The V gene's germline CDR1 is LNHDA and CDR2 SQIVND (reference sequence). The CDR3 totals 13 residues. V lost 9 bases, J lost 1 base, and 12 bases lay in between. As defined, naive CD8 cells were CD45RO-negative and positively selected for CCR7, with terminally differentiated effector memory CD45RA+ cells excluded. This TCR was sampled from a man between 18 and 29 years old in good health. Some clones in this sample may be carry-over from other donors' samples. The sequenced material came from naive CD8+ T cells from PBMCs. The chain carries TRBV19 and TRBJ1-1; unclear D gene. The CDR3 loop reads CARPGRSNTEAFF. CDR3 nucleotide sequence: TGTGCCAGGCCCGGCCGTTCGAACACTGAAGCTTTCTTT.